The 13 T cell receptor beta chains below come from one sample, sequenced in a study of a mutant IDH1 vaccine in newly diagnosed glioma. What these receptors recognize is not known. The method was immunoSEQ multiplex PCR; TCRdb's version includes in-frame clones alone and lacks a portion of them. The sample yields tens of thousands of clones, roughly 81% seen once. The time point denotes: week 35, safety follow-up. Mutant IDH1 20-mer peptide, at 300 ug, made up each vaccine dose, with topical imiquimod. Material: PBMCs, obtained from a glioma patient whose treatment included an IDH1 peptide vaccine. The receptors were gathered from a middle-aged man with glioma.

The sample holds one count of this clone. The CDR3 loop is CASSRRAEETQYF. The DNA for the CDR3 is TGCGCCAGCAGCCGGAGGGCTGAAGAGACCCAGTACTTC. The chain carries TRBV4-1 and TRBJ2-5; D may be TRBD2 (6 bases). The CDR3 consists of 13 residues. Trimming shortened V by 4 bases and J by 3 bases, and 9 bases separated the two germline ends. Germline V gene data show CDR1 as MGHRA and CDR2 as YSYEKL.

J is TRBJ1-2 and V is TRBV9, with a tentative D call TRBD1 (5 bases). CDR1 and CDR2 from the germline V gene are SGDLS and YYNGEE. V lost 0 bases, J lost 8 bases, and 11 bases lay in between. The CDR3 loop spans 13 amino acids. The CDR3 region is CASSVVSGTGYTF. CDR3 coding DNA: TGTGCCAGCAGCGTAGTGTCGGGGACCGGCTACACCTTC.

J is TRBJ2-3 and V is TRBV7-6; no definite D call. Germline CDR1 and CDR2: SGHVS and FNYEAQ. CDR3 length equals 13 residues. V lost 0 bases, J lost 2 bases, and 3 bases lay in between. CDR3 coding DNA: TGTGCCAGCAGCTTAGCCGACACAGATACGCAGTATTTT. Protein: CASSLADTDTQYF.

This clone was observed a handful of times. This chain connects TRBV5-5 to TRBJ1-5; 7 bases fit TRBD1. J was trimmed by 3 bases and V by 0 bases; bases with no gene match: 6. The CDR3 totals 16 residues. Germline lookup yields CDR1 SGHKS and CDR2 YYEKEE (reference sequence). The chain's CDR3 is CASSLAGTANNQPQHF. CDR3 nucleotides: TGTGCCAGCAGCTTGGCCGGGACAGCAAACAATCAGCCCCAGCATTTT.

The CDR3 here is CSATTSSEIFF. DNA of the CDR3: TGCAGTGCTACCACTAGCAGCGAGATTTTCTTC. V gene TRBV20-1 combines with J gene TRBJ2-1, with D perhaps TRBD2 (6 bases). The V end was cut by 4 bases, the J end by 16 bases, with 17 bases between. Looked up from germline, CDR1 is DFQATT and CDR2 is SNEGSKA (reference sequence). CDR3 length: 11 residues.

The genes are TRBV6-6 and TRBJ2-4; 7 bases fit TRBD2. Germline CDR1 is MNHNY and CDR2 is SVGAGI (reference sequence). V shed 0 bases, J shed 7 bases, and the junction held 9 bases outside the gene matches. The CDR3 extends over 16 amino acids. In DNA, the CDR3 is TGTGCCAGCAGTTACTCGCTCAGACTAGCTGACAACATTCAGTACTTC. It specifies CASSYSLRLADNIQYF.

Here the CDR3 DNA reads TGTGCCAGCAGTGAGACGACGGCGAACACCGGGGAGCTGTTTTTT. This gives the protein CASSETTANTGELFF. V gene TRBV6-1 combines with J gene TRBJ2-2; D is undetermined. The CDR3 has 15 residues. V was cut by 3 bases and J by 0 bases, with 8 bases left in between. CDR1 is MNHNS and CDR2 is SASEGT in the germline V gene.

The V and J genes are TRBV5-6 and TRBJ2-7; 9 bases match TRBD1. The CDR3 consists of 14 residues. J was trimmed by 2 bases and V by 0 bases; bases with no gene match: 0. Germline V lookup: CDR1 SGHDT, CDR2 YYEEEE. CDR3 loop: CASSLGDRAYEQYF. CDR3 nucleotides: TGTGCCAGCAGCTTGGGGGACAGGGCCTACGAGCAGTACTTC.

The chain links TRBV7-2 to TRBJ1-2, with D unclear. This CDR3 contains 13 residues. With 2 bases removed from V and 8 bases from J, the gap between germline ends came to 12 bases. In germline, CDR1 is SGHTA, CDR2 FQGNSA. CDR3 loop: CASSLTSPEGYTF. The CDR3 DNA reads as TGTGCCAGCAGCTTAACATCCCCGGAGGGCTACACCTTC.

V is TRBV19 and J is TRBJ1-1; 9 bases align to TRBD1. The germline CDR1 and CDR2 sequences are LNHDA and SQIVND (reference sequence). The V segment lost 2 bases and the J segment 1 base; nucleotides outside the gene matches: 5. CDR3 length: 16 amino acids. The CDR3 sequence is CASSIKGDRENTEAFF. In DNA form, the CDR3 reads TGTGCCAGTAGTATAAAGGGGGACAGGGAGAACACTGAAGCTTTCTTT.

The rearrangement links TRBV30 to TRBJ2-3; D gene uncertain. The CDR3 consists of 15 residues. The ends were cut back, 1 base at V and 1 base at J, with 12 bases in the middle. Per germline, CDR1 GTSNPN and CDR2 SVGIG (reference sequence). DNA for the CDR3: TGTGCCTGGAGTGGGGTTCGCGGAGGCACAGATACGCAGTATTTT. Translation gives CAWSGVRGGTDTQYF.

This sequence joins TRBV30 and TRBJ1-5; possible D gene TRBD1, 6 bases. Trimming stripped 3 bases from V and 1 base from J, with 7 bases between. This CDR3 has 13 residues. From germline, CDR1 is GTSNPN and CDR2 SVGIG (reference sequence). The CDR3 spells CAWRGQSNQPQHF. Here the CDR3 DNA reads TGTGCCTGGAGAGGACAGAGCAATCAGCCCCAGCATTTT. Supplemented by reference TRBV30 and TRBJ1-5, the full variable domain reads SQTIHQWPATLVQPVGSPLSLECTVEGTSNPNLYWYRQAAGRGLQLLFYSVGIGQISSEVPQNLSASRPQDRQFILSSKKLLLSDSGFYLCAWRGQSNQPQHFGDGTRLSIL.

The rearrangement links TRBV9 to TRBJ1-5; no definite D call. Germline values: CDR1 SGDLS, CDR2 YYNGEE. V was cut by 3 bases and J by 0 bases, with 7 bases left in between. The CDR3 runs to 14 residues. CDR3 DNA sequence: TGTGCCAGCAGCGCGACCATTAGCAATCAGCCCCAGCATTTT. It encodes CASSATISNQPQHF.